This T cell receptor (beta chain) was profiled in a study of cytomegalovirus exposure and HLA in healthy donors. The PCR contained 60 Vbeta and 13 Jbeta primers. Profiling relied on immunoSEQ multiplex PCR, and the TCRdb table lists in-frame clones only, not all of them. Among about 200,000 clones listed, about 77% were seen once. Donors had nominal health at sampling but likely had unrecorded immune exposures. Germline V gives CDR1 SQVTM, CDR2 ANQGSEA. V was pared by 5 bases and J by 5 bases, with 13 bases of the junction left unmatched. The CDR3 has 18 residues. About this clone: The antigen remains undetermined.

Whole-study findings and limits: Among the sequence variants, a highly shared cluster was likely an artifact of sequencing.

The sequenced sample consisted of PBMCs. The rearrangement links TRBV29-1 to TRBJ2-1; 15 bases line up with TRBD2. The source of this sequence is a woman aged 25 to 39 in good health and CMV-seronegative. The CDR3 coding sequence is TGCAGCGTTTCAGGGACTAGCGGGGGGTGGCTCGAAAACAATGAGCAGTTCTTC. It specifies CSVSGTSGGWLENNEQFF.